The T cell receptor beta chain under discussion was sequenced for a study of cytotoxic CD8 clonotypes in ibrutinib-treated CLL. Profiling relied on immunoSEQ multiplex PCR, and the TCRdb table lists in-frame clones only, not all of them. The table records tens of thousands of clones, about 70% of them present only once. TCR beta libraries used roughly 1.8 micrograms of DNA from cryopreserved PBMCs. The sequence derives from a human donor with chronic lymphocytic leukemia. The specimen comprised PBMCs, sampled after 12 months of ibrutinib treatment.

The CDR3 spells CASSEDPLTSYTF. The CDR3 nucleotides are TGTGCCAGCAGTGAAGATCCTCTGACAAGCTACACCTTC. The chain links TRBV2 to TRBJ1-2; no clear D. Per the germline V gene, CDR1 is SNHLY and CDR2 is FYNNEI. The CDR3 covers 13 residues. Trimming shortened V by 1 base and J by 9 bases, and 12 bases separated the two germline ends.